This T cell receptor (beta chain) came from a study of blood T cell repertoires in COVID-19. On the study more broadly: Donors in the United States, Italy and Spain gave samples during acute or convalescent COVID-19. T cells, B-cell-depleted T cells, or PBMCs provided the cDNA or gDNA that served as material.

Deletions cut 0 bases from V and 6 bases from J, with 17 bases between. The CDR3 extends over 16 amino acids. From germline, CDR1 is SGHRS and CDR2 YFSETQ. Methods used by the authors: Reference gene primers were amplified, and this amplification served to estimate nucleated cell counts. Clones were sequenced by immunoSEQ multiplex PCR, and TCRdb holds only the in-frame ones, with some missing. V, J and clone size were drawn from that table, and D and trimming were deduced from the DNA. The data contain 300,000 or so clones, 90% of them singletons. The V call is TRBV5-1, the J call TRBJ2-3, with a possible D match to TRBD1 (5 bases). This clonotype originated in a woman aged 40 to 50 with acute or convalescent COVID-19. The sequenced sample consisted of peripheral blood. CDR3 loop: CASSLGGRGPQDTQYF. CDR3 DNA: TGCGCCAGCAGCTTGGGGGGCCGAGGACCACAGGATACGCAGTATTTT.